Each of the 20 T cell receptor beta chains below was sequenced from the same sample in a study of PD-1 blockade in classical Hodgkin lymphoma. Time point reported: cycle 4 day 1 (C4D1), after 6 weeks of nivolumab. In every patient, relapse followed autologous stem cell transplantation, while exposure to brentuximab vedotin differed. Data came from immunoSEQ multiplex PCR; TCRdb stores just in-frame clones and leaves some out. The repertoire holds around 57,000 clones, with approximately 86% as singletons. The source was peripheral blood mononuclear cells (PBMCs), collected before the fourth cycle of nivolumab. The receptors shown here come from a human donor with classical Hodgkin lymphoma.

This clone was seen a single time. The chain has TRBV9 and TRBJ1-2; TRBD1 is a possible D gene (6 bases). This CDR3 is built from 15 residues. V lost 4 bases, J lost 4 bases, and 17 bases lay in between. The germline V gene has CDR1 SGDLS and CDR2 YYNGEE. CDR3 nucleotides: TGTGCCAGCAGCCCCTCCGTACAGGGTACCTATGGCTACACCTTC. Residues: CASSPSVQGTYGYTF.

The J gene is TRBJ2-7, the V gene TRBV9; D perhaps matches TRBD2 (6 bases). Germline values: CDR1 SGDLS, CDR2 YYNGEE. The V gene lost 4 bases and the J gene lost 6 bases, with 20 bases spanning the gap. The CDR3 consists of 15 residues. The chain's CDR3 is CASSPDRDSRSEQYF. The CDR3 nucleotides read TGTGCCAGCAGCCCCGACCGGGACTCCCGCTCCGAGCAGTACTTC.

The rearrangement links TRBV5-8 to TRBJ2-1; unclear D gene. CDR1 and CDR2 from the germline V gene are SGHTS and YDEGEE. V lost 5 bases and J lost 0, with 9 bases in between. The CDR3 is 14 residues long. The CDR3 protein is CASRVPGSYNEQFF. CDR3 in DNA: TGTGCCAGCAGGGTCCCGGGCTCCTACAATGAGCAGTTCTTC.

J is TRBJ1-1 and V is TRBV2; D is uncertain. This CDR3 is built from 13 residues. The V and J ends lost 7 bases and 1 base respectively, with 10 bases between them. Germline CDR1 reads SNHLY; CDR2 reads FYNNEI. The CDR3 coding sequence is TGTGCCAGCAACTTTTTATCGAACACTGAAGCTTTCTTT. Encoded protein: CASNFLSNTEAFF.

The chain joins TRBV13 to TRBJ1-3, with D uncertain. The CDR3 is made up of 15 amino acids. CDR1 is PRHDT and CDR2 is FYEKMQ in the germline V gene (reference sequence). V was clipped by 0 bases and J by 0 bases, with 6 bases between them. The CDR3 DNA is TGTGCCAGCAGCTTAGGGGGCAACTCTGGAAACACCATATATTTT. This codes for CASSLGGNSGNTIYF.

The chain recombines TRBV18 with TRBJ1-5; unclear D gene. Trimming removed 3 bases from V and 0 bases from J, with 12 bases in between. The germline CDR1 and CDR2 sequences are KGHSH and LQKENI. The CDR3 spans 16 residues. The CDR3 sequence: CASSPRREDSNQPQHF. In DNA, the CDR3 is TGTGCCAGCTCACCCCGGAGGGAGGATAGCAATCAGCCCCAGCATTTT.

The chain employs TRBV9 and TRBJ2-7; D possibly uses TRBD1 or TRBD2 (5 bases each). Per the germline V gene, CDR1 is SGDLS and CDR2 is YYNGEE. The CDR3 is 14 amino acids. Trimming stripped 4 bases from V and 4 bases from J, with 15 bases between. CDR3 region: CASSTSGTAYEQYF. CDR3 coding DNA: TGTGCCAGCAGCACCTCCGGGACCGCTTACGAGCAGTACTTC.

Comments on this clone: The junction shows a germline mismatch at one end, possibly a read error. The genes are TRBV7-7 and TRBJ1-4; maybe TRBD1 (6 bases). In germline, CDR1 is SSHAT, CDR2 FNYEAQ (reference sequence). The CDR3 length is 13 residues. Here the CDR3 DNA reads TGTGCTAGCAGCTTTGGGGAGGGGGGCGAACTGTTTTTT. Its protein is CASSFGEGGELFF.

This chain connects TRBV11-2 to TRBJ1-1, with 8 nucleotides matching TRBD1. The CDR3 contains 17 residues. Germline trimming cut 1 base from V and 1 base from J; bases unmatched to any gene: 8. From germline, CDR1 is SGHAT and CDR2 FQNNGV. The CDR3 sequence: CASSLGRGQERNTEAFF. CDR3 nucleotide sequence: TGTGCCAGCAGCTTAGGTCGGGGACAGGAGAGGAACACTGAAGCTTTCTTT.

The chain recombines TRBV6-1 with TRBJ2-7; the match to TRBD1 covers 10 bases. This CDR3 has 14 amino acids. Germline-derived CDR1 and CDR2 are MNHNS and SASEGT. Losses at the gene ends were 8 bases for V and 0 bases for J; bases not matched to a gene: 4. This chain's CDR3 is CASVWDRGSYEQYF. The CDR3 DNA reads TGTGCCAGCGTTTGGGACAGGGGCTCCTACGAGCAGTACTTC.

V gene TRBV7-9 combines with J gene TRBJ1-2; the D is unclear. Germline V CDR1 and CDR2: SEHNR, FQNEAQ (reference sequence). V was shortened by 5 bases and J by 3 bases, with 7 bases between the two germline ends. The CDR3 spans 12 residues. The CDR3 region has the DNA TGTGCCAGCAGCCATAGGGACTATGGCTACACCTTC. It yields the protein CASSHRDYGYTF.

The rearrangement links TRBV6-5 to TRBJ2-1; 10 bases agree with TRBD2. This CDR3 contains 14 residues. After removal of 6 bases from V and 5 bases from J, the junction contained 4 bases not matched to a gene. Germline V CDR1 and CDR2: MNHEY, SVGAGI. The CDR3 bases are TGTGCCAGCAGCCCGGGACTAGCGAACAATGAGCAGTTCTTC. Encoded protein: CASSPGLANNEQFF.

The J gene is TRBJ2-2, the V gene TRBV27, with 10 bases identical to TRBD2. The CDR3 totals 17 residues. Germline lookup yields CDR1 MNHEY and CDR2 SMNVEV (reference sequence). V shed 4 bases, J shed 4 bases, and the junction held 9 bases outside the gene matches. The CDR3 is CASSYQREGRRTGELFF. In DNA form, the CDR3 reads TGTGCCAGCAGTTACCAGCGGGAGGGCCGTCGCACCGGGGAGCTGTTTTTT.

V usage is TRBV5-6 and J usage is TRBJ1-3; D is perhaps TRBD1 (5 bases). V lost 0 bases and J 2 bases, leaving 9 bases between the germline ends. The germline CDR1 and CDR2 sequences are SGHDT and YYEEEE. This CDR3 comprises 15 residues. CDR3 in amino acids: CASSLGRGAGNTIYF. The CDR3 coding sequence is TGTGCCAGCAGCTTGGGACGGGGGGCTGGAAACACCATATATTTT.

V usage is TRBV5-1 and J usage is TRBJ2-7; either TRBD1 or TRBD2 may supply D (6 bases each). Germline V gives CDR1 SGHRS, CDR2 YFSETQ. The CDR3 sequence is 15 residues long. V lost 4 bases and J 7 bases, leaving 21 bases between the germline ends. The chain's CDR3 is CASSPTGASIGEQYF. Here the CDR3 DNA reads TGCGCCAGCAGCCCTACGGGGGCATCGATAGGGGAGCAGTACTTC.

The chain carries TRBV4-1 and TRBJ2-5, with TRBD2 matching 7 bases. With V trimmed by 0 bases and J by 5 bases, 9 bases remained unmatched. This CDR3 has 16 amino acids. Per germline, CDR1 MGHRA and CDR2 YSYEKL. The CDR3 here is CASSQDLAGDGETQYF. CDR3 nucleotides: TGCGCCAGCAGCCAAGATCTGGCGGGGGACGGGGAGACCCAGTACTTC.

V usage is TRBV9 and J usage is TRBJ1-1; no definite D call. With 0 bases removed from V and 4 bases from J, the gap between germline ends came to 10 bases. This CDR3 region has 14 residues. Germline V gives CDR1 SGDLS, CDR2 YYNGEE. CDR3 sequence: CASSVGQKSTEAFF. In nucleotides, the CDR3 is TGTGCCAGCAGCGTAGGTCAGAAGAGCACTGAAGCTTTCTTT.

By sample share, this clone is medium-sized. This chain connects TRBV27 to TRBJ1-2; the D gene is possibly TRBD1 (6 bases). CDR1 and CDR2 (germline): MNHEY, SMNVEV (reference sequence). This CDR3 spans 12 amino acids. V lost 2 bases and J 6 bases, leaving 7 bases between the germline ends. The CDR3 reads CASSLGGHGYTF. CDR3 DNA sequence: TGTGCCAGCAGTTTAGGGGGGCATGGCTACACCTTC.

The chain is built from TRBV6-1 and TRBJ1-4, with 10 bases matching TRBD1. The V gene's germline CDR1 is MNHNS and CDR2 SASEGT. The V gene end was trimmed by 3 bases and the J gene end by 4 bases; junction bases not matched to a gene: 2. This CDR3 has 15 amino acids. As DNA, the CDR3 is TGTGCCAGCAGTGAGGACAGGGGGAATAATGAAAAACTGTTTTTT. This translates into CASSEDRGNNEKLFF.

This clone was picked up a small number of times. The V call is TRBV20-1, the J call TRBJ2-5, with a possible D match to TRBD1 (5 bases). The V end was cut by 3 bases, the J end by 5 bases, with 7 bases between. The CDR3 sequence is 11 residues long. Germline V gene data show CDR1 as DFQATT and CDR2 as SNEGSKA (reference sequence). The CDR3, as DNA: TGCAGTGCTAGCGCAGGGGAGACCCAGTACTTC. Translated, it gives CSASAGETQYF.